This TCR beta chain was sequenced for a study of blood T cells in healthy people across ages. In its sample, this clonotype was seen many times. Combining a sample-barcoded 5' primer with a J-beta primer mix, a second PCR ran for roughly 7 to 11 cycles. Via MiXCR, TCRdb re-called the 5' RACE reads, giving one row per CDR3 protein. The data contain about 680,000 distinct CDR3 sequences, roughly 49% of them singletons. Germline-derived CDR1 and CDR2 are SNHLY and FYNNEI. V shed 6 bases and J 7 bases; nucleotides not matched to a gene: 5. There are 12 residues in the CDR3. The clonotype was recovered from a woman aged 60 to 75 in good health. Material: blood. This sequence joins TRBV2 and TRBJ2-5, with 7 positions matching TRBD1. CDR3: CASSGTVRTQYF. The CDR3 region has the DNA TGTGCCAGCAGCGGGACAGTCCGGACCCAGTACTTC.